Below, 32 T cell receptor beta chains from the same sample are listed, as sequenced in a study of cytomegalovirus exposure and HLA in healthy donors. The primer mix had 60 Vbeta and 13 Jbeta primers. Produced via immunoSEQ multiplex PCR; TCRdb's table is partial and in-frame only. This table has around 60,000 clones, 60% to 80% appearing once. The sample comprised PBMCs. These receptor sequences come from a woman in her 40s in good health and CMV-seropositive.

This chain uses TRBV28 with TRBJ1-1; D possibly corresponds to TRBD1 (5 bases). Germline CDR1 reads MDHEN; CDR2 reads SYDVKM. V dropped 1 base and J dropped 5 bases, with 8 bases sitting between them. This CDR3 comprises 13 residues. As DNA, the CDR3 is TGTGCCAGCAGTTTATCTCAGGGAACTGAAGCTTTCTTT. Its protein is CASSLSQGTEAFF.

This chain links TRBV5-6 with TRBJ2-2; 8 nucleotides line up with TRBD1. V was pared by 2 bases and J by 6 bases, with 6 bases of the junction left unmatched. This CDR3 region has 15 residues. Per germline, CDR1 SGHDT and CDR2 YYEEEE. The DNA of the CDR3 is TGTGCCAGCAGCTTATTGGACAGGGAAGCCGGGGAGCTGTTTTTT. This encodes CASSLLDREAGELFF.

The chain has TRBV7-9 and TRBJ2-3; 7 nucleotides line up with TRBD1. V was clipped by 1 base and J by 2 bases; unmatched bases: 6. The CDR3 length is 16 residues. Per germline, CDR1 SEHNR and CDR2 FQNEAQ (reference sequence). The DNA of the CDR3 is TGTGCCAGCAGCTTAGGACAGGGTCTTCACACAGATACGCAGTATTTT. Its protein is CASSLGQGLHTDTQYF.

The J gene is TRBJ2-7, the V gene TRBV9, with D possibly matching TRBD1 (6 bases). Germline CDR1 reads SGDLS; CDR2 reads YYNGEE. The V end lost 4 bases, the J end lost 7 bases, and 15 bases lay between the germline ends. The CDR3 covers 13 residues. Written as DNA, the CDR3 is TGTGCCAGCAGCCCCACCCTACAGGGAGAGCAGTACTTC. Its translation is CASSPTLQGEQYF. The full variable domain, rest sourced from reference TRBV9 and TRBJ2-7, is DSGVTQTPKHLITATGQRVTLRCSPRSGDLSVYWYQQSLDQGLQFLIQYYNGEERAKGNILERFSAQQFPDLHSELNLSSLELGDSALYFCASSPTLQGEQYFGPGTRLTVT.

J is TRBJ2-7 and V is TRBV28, with a weak D call TRBD2 (6 bases). CDR1 and CDR2 from the germline V gene are MDHEN and SYDVKM. V was shortened by 1 base and J by 6 bases, with 13 bases between the two germline ends. The CDR3 has 14 amino acids. CDR3 sequence (DNA): TGTGCCAGCAGTTTATTCAACCTCGGGGGCGAGCAGTACTTC. Residues: CASSLFNLGGEQYF.

Here the CDR3 reads CASSLTGGRGNQPQHF. CDR3 DNA sequence: TGTGCCAGCAGTTTGACAGGGGGCAGGGGCAATCAGCCCCAGCATTTT. The V and J genes are TRBV6-5 and TRBJ1-5; 10 positions agree with TRBD1. This CDR3 spans 16 amino acids. Looked up from germline, CDR1 is MNHEY and CDR2 is SVGAGI. The trim removed 4 bases at V and 2 bases at J, leaving 5 bases unmatched.

The chain joins TRBV5-6 to TRBJ1-3; tentatively, D is TRBD1 (5 bases). Trimming took 7 bases from V and 3 from J, leaving 14 bases between them. CDR1 and CDR2 from the germline V gene are SGHDT and YYEEEE. The CDR3 covers 14 residues. The CDR3 loop is CASAGASHGNTIYF. CDR3 nucleotides: TGTGCCAGCGCTGGGGCCAGCCATGGAAACACCATATATTTT.

This chain joins TRBV7-8 and TRBJ2-1; 11 nucleotides match TRBD2. The CDR3 is 18 amino acids. Germline V gene data show CDR1 as SGHVS and CDR2 as FQNEAQ. Trimming removed 0 bases from V and 3 bases from J; junction bases left unmatched: 7. The CDR3: CASSLARLAGGYYNEQFF. For the CDR3, the DNA is TGTGCCAGCAGCTTAGCTAGGCTAGCGGGGGGCTACTACAATGAGCAGTTCTTC.

This clone was found a few times. V usage is TRBV5-5 and J usage is TRBJ2-1, with a possible D match to TRBD2 (6 bases). CDR1 is SGHKS and CDR2 is YYEKEE in the germline V gene (reference sequence). V lost 0 bases and J 7 bases, leaving 14 bases between the germline ends. The CDR3 sequence is 15 residues long. The DNA of the CDR3 is TGTGCCAGCAGCTTGGGGCGGGGCCCTGGTAATGAGCAGTTCTTC. This sequence encodes CASSLGRGPGNEQFF.

A few counts support this clone. This chain connects TRBV6-5 to TRBJ1-5; D is possibly TRBD1 (5 bases). Germline loops: CDR1 MNHEY, CDR2 SVGAGI. Trimming removed 6 bases from V and 6 bases from J, with 12 bases in between. CDR3 size: 13 residues. This chain's CDR3 is CASSRQPAQPQHF. The DNA of the CDR3 is TGTGCCAGCAGCCGACAGCCGGCTCAGCCCCAGCATTTT.

The chain combines TRBV7-3 with TRBJ2-3, with TRBD2 identical over 12 bases. This CDR3 is 15 amino acids long. V shed 5 bases, J shed 3 bases, and the junction held 3 bases outside the gene matches. Per germline, CDR1 SGHTA and CDR2 FQGTGA. CDR3: CASSATSGGTDTQYF. In DNA, the CDR3 is TGTGCCAGCAGCGCGACTAGCGGGGGTACAGATACGCAGTATTTT.

The rearrangement uses TRBV2 and TRBJ2-3; 7 bases are shared with TRBD2. The CDR3 has 12 amino acids. V gave up 3 bases and J gave up 6 bases; unmatched junction bases: 0. Germline CDR1 SNHLY, CDR2 FYNNEI. DNA for the CDR3: TGTGCCAGCAGTGAGCGGGGGGATACGCAGTATTTT. Protein sequence: CASSERGDTQYF.

V gene TRBV5-1 combines with J gene TRBJ2-2; 11 bases align to TRBD1. With V trimmed by 1 base and J by 0 bases, 2 bases remained unmatched. The germline CDR1 and CDR2 sequences are SGHRS and YFSETQ. CDR3 length equals 17 residues. CDR3 sequence: CASSLRTGGANTGELFF. CDR3 DNA sequence: TGCGCCAGCAGCTTGCGGACAGGGGGCGCGAACACCGGGGAGCTGTTTTTT.

This clone was found once. This sequence joins TRBV7-9 and TRBJ2-2, with TRBD1 identical over 10 bases. Trimming took 2 bases from V and 0 from J; bases not matched to a gene: 9. The CDR3 consists of 19 residues. CDR1 is SEHNR, CDR2 FQNEAQ, per germline (reference sequence). In DNA form, the CDR3 reads TGTGCCAGCAGCTTATTTGGACAGGGGGTTTACACGAACACCGGGGAGCTGTTTTTT. This gives the protein CASSLFGQGVYTNTGELFF.

This clone was found a few times. The chain combines TRBV18 with TRBJ1-2; a weak D match, TRBD1 (6 bases). V lost 3 bases and J lost 7, with 12 bases in between. The CDR3 has 13 residues. Germline V CDR1 and CDR2: KGHSH, LQKENI. CDR3 coding DNA: TGTGCCAGCTCACCGTTGGGGGGGGCTGGCTACACCTTC. Its protein product is CASSPLGGAGYTF.

This clone was seen a handful of times. The V gene is TRBV5-4, the J gene TRBJ1-1, with D unresolved. The length of the CDR3 is 11 residues. V was pared by 0 bases and J by 9 bases, with 6 bases between. The germline V gene encodes CDR1 SGHNT and CDR2 YYREEE (reference sequence). The CDR3 spells CASSLGSKAFF. The DNA of the CDR3 is TGTGCCAGCAGCTTGGGGTCTAAAGCTTTCTTT.

This clone was counted a few times. The chain links TRBV7-2 to TRBJ1-2; weak D call: TRBD1 (5 bases). The CDR3 is 12 residues long. V was shortened by 5 bases and J by 4 bases, with 8 bases between the two germline ends. Germline V gene lookup returns CDR1 SGHTA and CDR2 FQGNSA. The CDR3 loop reads CASSQGIYGYTF. Written as DNA, the CDR3 is TGTGCCAGCAGCCAGGGAATCTATGGCTACACCTTC.

V gene TRBV5-6 combines with J gene TRBJ2-7, with a weak D call TRBD2 (6 bases). Trimming pared 0 bases from V and 9 bases from J, leaving 13 bases between. The CDR3 consists of 13 residues. The germline gives CDR1 SGHDT, CDR2 YYEEEE. CDR3 loop: CASSLGQRGGQYF. CDR3 sequence (DNA): TGTGCCAGCAGCTTGGGACAGAGGGGAGGGCAGTACTTC.

The rearrangement links TRBV19 to TRBJ2-7, with D tentatively TRBD2 (6 bases). Between the trimmed V and J ends, which lost 10 bases and 6 bases, there was a span of 22 bases. CDR1 and CDR2 (germline): LNHDA, SQIVND (reference sequence). This CDR3 spans 14 amino acids. CDR3 nucleotides: TGTGCCACTTCCCTCCCTCGGGGGAGGAGCGAGCAGTACTTC. This codes for CATSLPRGRSEQYF.

The rearrangement uses TRBV10-2 and TRBJ2-2; weak D call: TRBD2 (6 bases). This CDR3 spans 14 amino acids. V lost 2 bases to trimming and J lost 6 bases, with 10 bases between them. Germline CDR1 is WSHSY and CDR2 is SAAADI. In DNA, the CDR3 is TGCGCCAGCAGTGAGATGCTAGCGTCCGGGGAGCTGTTTTTT. The encoded protein is CASSEMLASGELFF.

This chain links TRBV15 with TRBJ1-5; possibly TRBD1 for D (5 bases). CDR1 is LNHNV, CDR2 YYDKDF, per germline (reference sequence). The CDR3 is 15 residues long. The V end lost 1 base, the J end lost 2 bases, and 9 bases lay between the germline ends. CDR3 region: CATSRVKGGNQPQHF. In DNA form, the CDR3 reads TGTGCCACCAGCAGAGTCAAAGGGGGCAATCAGCCCCAGCATTTT.

This clone has just a few counts. The chain joins TRBV2 to TRBJ1-2, with D possibly being TRBD1 (6 bases). The V end was cut by 7 bases, the J end by 4 bases, with 10 bases between. The germline CDR1 and CDR2 sequences are SNHLY and FYNNEI. CDR3 size: 12 residues. The CDR3 here is CASIGQSYGYTF. The DNA of the CDR3 is TGTGCCAGCATTGGACAGAGCTATGGCTACACCTTC. Full variable domain (remainder filled in from reference TRBV2 and TRBJ1-2): EPEVTQTPSHQVTQMGQEVILRCVPISNHLYFYWYRQILGQKVEFLVSFYNNEISEKSEIFDDQFSVERPDGSNFTLKIRSTKLEDSAMYFCASIGQSYGYTFGSGTRLTVV.

The chain couples TRBV29-1 to TRBJ1-1; D remains unclear. Trimming cost V 5 bases and J 1 base, with 11 bases left between them. The CDR3 sequence is 13 residues long. Germline CDR1 is SQVTM and CDR2 is ANQGSEA. DNA of the CDR3: TGCAGCGTTTGGAGAGGTGGGAACACTGAAGCTTTCTTT. Residues: CSVWRGGNTEAFF.

This clone was found a few times. The rearrangement uses TRBV5-1 and TRBJ2-1; 7 positions match TRBD2. The CDR3 is 17 residues long. Losses at the gene ends were 4 bases for V and 4 bases for J; bases not matched to a gene: 14. Germline V gives CDR1 SGHRS, CDR2 YFSETQ. The DNA for the CDR3 is TGCGCCAGCAGCCGCAAACGACGGGACTATCTGTACAATGAGCAGTTCTTC. Protein: CASSRKRRDYLYNEQFF.

This sequence joins TRBV12-5 and TRBJ2-5; 8 nucleotides match TRBD1. The J call may be faulty, since TRBJ2-7 better matches the DNA end. Looked up from germline, CDR1 is LGHNT and CDR2 is FRNRAP. The CDR3 runs to 16 residues. The CDR3 is CASGFVRDRSTYEQYF. CDR3 in DNA: TGTGCTAGTGGTTTTGTCCGGGACAGGTCGACCTACGAGCAGTACTTC.

This sequence joins TRBV5-1 and TRBJ2-3; 8 nucleotides match TRBD2. CDR1 is SGHRS, CDR2 YFSETQ, per germline. The CDR3 length is 17 residues. V lost 4 bases and J lost 1; bases outside the gene matches: 11. For the CDR3, the DNA is TGCGCCAGCAGCCCCCCCATGACTAGCGAGGGCACAGATACGCAGTATTTT. This codes for CASSPPMTSEGTDTQYF.

The table lists this clone with a count of one. The gene calls are TRBV6-5 and TRBJ1-2, with D unresolved. Trimming removed 4 bases at V and 0 bases at J, with 9 bases between. CDR1 is MNHEY and CDR2 is SVGAGI in the germline V gene. This CDR3 comprises 14 residues. CDR3 region: CASSSIRSNYGYTF. As DNA, the CDR3 is TGTGCCAGCAGTTCAATTAGATCTAACTATGGCTACACCTTC.

The chain combines TRBV10-3 with TRBJ1-1; perhaps TRBD1 as D (5 bases). This CDR3 has 12 amino acids. Trimming shortened V by 10 bases and J by 5 bases, and 14 bases separated the two germline ends. Germline V lookup: CDR1 ENHRY, CDR2 SYGVKD. The CDR3 DNA sequence: TGTGCCACCGGGAGGCGGGGGACTGAAGCTTTCTTT. Translated, it gives CATGRRGTEAFF.

V usage is TRBV6-5 and J usage is TRBJ2-1; a possible D gene is TRBD2 (5 bases). The CDR3 length is 11 residues. CDR1 is MNHEY, CDR2 SVGAGI, per germline. The V end was cut by 6 bases, the J end by 9 bases, with 9 bases between. This CDR3 reads CASRDSIEQFF. CDR3 in DNA: TGTGCCAGCAGGGACTCCATTGAGCAGTTCTTC.

The chain links TRBV27 to TRBJ2-6; 8 positions agree with TRBD2. Trimming at V came to 8 bases and at J to 0 bases, leaving 6 bases not matched to a gene. Per germline, CDR1 MNHEY and CDR2 SMNVEV (reference sequence). This CDR3 comprises 16 residues. CDR3: CASSGGGDSGANVLTF. CDR3 DNA: TGTGCCAGCTCCGGGGGGGGAGACTCTGGGGCCAACGTCCTGACTTTC.

The chain combines TRBV21-1 with TRBJ1-5; the table's D call, TRBD1, has no DNA check behind it. TRBV21-1 is shown as a pseudogene. This CDR3 contains 13 residues. The CDR3 loop is CASSNRDSQPQHF. In DNA, the CDR3 is TGTGCCAGCAGCAACCGGGACAGCCAGCCCCAGCATTTT.

The chain combines TRBV5-8 with TRBJ1-5; D might be TRBD1 (6 bases). Germline values: CDR1 SGHTS, CDR2 YDEGEE. The ends were cut back, 6 bases at V and 3 bases at J, with 16 bases in the middle. CDR3 length equals 15 residues. CDR3 protein: CASNEQQGINQPQHF. The CDR3 nucleotides are TGTGCCAGCAACGAGCAACAGGGAATCAATCAGCCCCAGCATTTT.